This T cell receptor beta chain was identified in a study of early T cells in non-severe SARS-CoV-2 infection (dated by TCRdb to 2020 to 2023). Study-wide context: Because TCR sequencing relied on bulk RNA taken from unsorted whole blood, pairing of alpha and beta chains was not possible.

Ten or more counts support this clonotype. Its target antigen remains unknown. Base-call qualities are not available, and no considerably larger clone is one nucleotide away. A case-control design nested within a healthcare worker cohort in London, UK, was used, with weekly nasopharyngeal swab PCR tests and blood sampling performed. Healthcare workers were recruited between 23 and 31 March 2020, during the week of the UK lockdown, and were followed weekly for up to roughly 15 weeks. What the authors observed across the whole study: VDJdb matching was skewed toward anti-spike CD8 responses, so virus-specific expansions were likely underestimated and private and CD4 specificities were missed.

Trimming at the junction amounts to 2 bases on V and 1 base on J, and the germline ends lie 0 bases apart. Taken from cysteine to phenylalanine, the CDR3 has 13 residues. Of all the DNA, just the CDR3 is kept, 39 bases in frame from base 1. Libraries were made using 5' RACE. The instrument was a NextSeq 500. In the TCR library protocol, unique molecular identifiers were attached to individual cDNA molecules to correct for PCR bias and sequencing error. TCR alpha and beta chains were both sequenced, and the abundances of alpha and beta sequences in each sample were closely correlated with each other. The authors' pipeline ran thus. Decombinator V4 was used to annotate TCR sequences for V gene, J gene and CDR3. Expanded TCRs were defined as changing significantly between any two time points under a Poisson model with p below 0.0001. TCR abundances were normalised to the total number of TCRs sequenced in each sample and reported as counts per million. MAIT TCRs were defined by TRAV1-2 paired with TRAJ12, TRAJ20 or TRAJ33, and iNKT TCRs by TRAV10 paired with TRAJ18. A search of VDJdb, accessed on 1 November 2021, was run for TCRs annotated to CMV, EBV and SARS-CoV-2, with TCRs annotated for multiple antigens excluded. TCRdb reprocessed the public reads (quality trimming at Q25 with fastp, clone calling with MiXCR) and kept in-frame beta chains. Rows are combined by CDR3 protein, so each entry shows the most common genes and DNA. None of the V and J calls come from the authors' own analysis; TCRdb made them. The sample table records about 55,000 distinct CDR3 sequences; 15% of these occur just once. 10% of the sample rests with the top ten.

Recombination connected TRBV12-3 or TRBV12-4 to TRBJ2-6; the D gene lacks a confident call. This sequence originates from an adult who was a healthcare worker with PCR-confirmed SARS-CoV-2 infection or an uninfected control (not recorded which). The input for sequencing was whole blood, taken at baseline. The DNA reads TGTGCCAGCAGTTTATCTGGGGCCAACGTCCTGACTTTC. It translates as CASSLSGANVLTF.